This T cell receptor (beta chain) was documented in a study of T-cell reconstitution after alpha-beta-depleted transplantation in children. Unique molecular identifiers tagged the TCRbeta library. TCRdb recomputed calls from the PCR reads with MiXCR, one row per CDR3 protein. This sample has fewer than 400,000 distinct CDR3 sequences, with just over 20% found just once. The sample holds a few counts of this clonotype. This material consisted of PBMCs from the stem cell graft donor, taken from the stem cell graft. The source of this sequence is a human donor who donated a stem cell graft to a child with acute myeloid leukemia.

The CDR3 is CASSLDGQGTRNTQYF. DNA for the CDR3: TGCGCCAGCAGCTTGGACGGACAGGGGACTAGGAATACGCAGTATTTT. The V call is TRBV5-1, the J call TRBJ2-3, with TRBD1 as a possible D gene (9 bases). The CDR3 loop spans 16 amino acids. Trimming left V 0 bases short and J 7 bases short, with 18 bases between. Germline V gene sequence: CDR1 SGHRS, CDR2 YFSETQ.